The rows below give T cell receptor beta chains drawn from one sample of a study of T-cell memory formation after mild COVID-19. Using its own MiXCR run on the 5' RACE reads, TCRdb lists one record per CDR3 protein. Among 300,000 to 400,000 distinct CDR3 sequences listed, around 28% were seen once. Sequencing was performed on PBMCs or a T cell subset sorted from them (not recorded which). The receptors here all came from an adult woman who had mild COVID-19 (a few samples of this study predate the infection). Cell type and time point are not known. Each CDR3 is given with its conserved first and last residue. D genes are given only for firm matches. The listing skips clone size in some rows; elsewhere it reads once, few, many or a size class.

CDR3 protein	CDR3 DNA	clone size	J gene	V gene	D gene
CASSITAANTEAFF	TGTGCCAGTAGTATAACGGCAGCGAACACTGAAGCTTTCTTT	few	TRBJ1-1	TRBV19	.
CASSEQRNTEAFF	TGTGCCAGCAGTGAACAGAGGAACACTGAAGCTTTCTTT	few	TRBJ1-1	TRBV6-4	.
CASSQLEADTQYF	TGCGCCAGCAGCCAGCTCGAGGCAGATACGCAGTATTTT	.	TRBJ2-3	TRBV4-1	.
CAISETGQGVYEQYF	TGTGCCATCAGTGAGACGGGACAGGGGGTCTACGAGCAGTACTTC	few	TRBJ2-7	TRBV10-3	TRBD1
CASSTPPGQGGYTF	TGTGCCAGTAGTACCCCACCGGGGCAGGGTGGTTACACCTTC	.	TRBJ1-2	TRBV19	.
CASSVRGQGSPLHF	TGTGCCAGCAGTGTGAGGGGGCAAGGTTCACCCCTCCACTTT	.	TRBJ1-6	TRBV2	TRBD1
CASSYTGGVGAFF	TGTGCCAGCAGCTATACAGGGGGCGTCGGAGCTTTCTTT	.	TRBJ1-1	TRBV7-2	TRBD1
CASSGWVAIRGTDTQYF	TGCGCCAGCAGCGGCTGGGTAGCGATCCGGGGCACAGATACGCAGTATTTT	.	TRBJ2-3	TRBV4-1	.
CASSLVWNAEAFF	TGTGCCAGCAGCTTAGTGTGGAACGCTGAAGCTTTCTTT	.	TRBJ1-1	TRBV7-2	.
CASSQEGGRAGGNEQFF	TGTGCCAGCAGCCAAGAAGGGGGACGGGCTGGCGGCAATGAGCAGTTCTTC	.	TRBJ2-1	TRBV3-1	.
CSVHRLAGSNEQFF	TGCAGCGTCCACAGACTAGCGGGTTCCAATGAGCAGTTCTTC	few	TRBJ2-1	TRBV29-1	TRBD2
CASSHTSGVLYEQYF	TGCGCCAGCAGCCATACTAGCGGGGTACTCTACGAGCAGTACTTC	.	TRBJ2-7	TRBV4-3	TRBD2
CASSRDRYSPLHF	TGTGCCAGCAGCCGGGACAGATATTCACCCCTCCACTTT	.	TRBJ1-6	TRBV7-2	TRBD1
CASSPGQGPTYEQYF	TGTGCCAGCAGCCCAGGACAGGGTCCTACCTACGAGCAGTACTTC	few	TRBJ2-7	TRBV5-6	TRBD1
CSAGAALDRAAQHF	TGCAGCGCTGGTGCGGCTTTGGACAGGGCAGCCCAGCATTTT	many	TRBJ1-5	TRBV29-1	TRBD1
CASSFDLTGTDTQYF	TGTGCCAGCAGCTTCGACCTAACAGGGACAGATACGCAGTATTTT	.	TRBJ2-3	TRBV7-3	.
CSARDSGRSSTDTQYF	TGCAGTGCTAGAGATTCTGGGCGTTCTAGCACAGATACGCAGTATTTT	few	TRBJ2-3	TRBV20-1	.
CSARVPTGVGEAFF	TGCAGTGCTAGAGTCCCAACAGGGGTCGGCGAAGCTTTCTTT	few	TRBJ1-1	TRBV20-1	TRBD1
CASSRPRTGNLQYF	TGTGCCAGCAGCCGACCGAGGACAGGGAACCTTCAGTACTTC	.	TRBJ2-4	TRBV5-8	TRBD1